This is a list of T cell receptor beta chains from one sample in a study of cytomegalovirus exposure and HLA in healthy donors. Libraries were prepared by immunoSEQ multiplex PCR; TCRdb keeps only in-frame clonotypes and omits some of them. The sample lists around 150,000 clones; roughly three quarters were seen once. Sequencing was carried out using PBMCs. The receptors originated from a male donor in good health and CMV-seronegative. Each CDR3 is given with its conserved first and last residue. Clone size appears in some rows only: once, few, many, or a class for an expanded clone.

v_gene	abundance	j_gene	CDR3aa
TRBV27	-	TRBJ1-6	CASSLERQNSPLHF
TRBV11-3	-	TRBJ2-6	CASSLGRANVLTF
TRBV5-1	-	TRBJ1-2	CASAWGTANYGYTF
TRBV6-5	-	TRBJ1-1	CASSYGETAGYTEAFF
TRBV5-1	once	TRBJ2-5	CASSLVSLQETQYF
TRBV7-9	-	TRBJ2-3	CASSKNRLAGATDTQYF
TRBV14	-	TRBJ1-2	CASSQANYGYTF
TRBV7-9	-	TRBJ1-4	CASSGRTGGQEKLFF
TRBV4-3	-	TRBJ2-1	CASSHLGTDNEQFF
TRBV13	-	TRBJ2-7	CASRKTGGASEQYF